This entry lists 22 T cell receptor beta chains sequenced from one sample in a study of OX40 agonist ivuxolimab in advanced cancers. Some clones are missing from TCRdb's copy, which holds only in-frame ones; the method was immunoSEQ multiplex PCR. The repertoire holds about 35,000 clones, with 76% as singletons. The sequences come from CD4+ or CD8+ T cells sorted from blood, collected in a trial of the OX40 agonist ivuxolimab. These receptors were taken from an adult with an advanced solid tumor such as melanoma, head and neck, liver or kidney cancer.

This clone was recorded at least ten times. The V gene is TRBV19, the J gene TRBJ1-2, with D unresolved. Germline V gives CDR1 LNHDA, CDR2 SQIVND (reference sequence). The CDR3 is 13 residues long. V lost 1 base, J lost 7 bases, and 10 bases lay in between. CDR3 protein: CASSIVEGSGYTF. CDR3 sequence (DNA): TGTGCCAGTAGTATAGTAGAGGGTTCTGGCTACACCTTC.

The CDR3 loop reads CASSAVTRETQYF. The CDR3 DNA follows: TGCGCCAGCAGCGCAGTTACGCGAGAGACCCAGTACTTC. V is TRBV4-1 and J is TRBJ2-5, with D unresolved. Germline V gene sequence: CDR1 MGHRA, CDR2 YSYEKL. V dropped 5 bases and J dropped 4 bases, with 11 bases sitting between them. The CDR3 sequence is 13 residues long.

The rearrangement links TRBV20-1 to TRBJ1-1; D is perhaps TRBD1 (6 bases). V lost 5 bases to trimming and J lost 8 bases, with 12 bases between them. The CDR3 contains 11 residues. Per the germline V gene, CDR1 is DFQATT and CDR2 is SNEGSKA (reference sequence). In nucleotides, the CDR3 is TGCAGTGCTCGTCCCAGGGGCGAAGCTTTCTTT. As protein: CSARPRGEAFF.

The J gene is TRBJ2-2, the V gene TRBV7-2; D perhaps matches TRBD2 (6 bases). This CDR3 has 14 amino acids. Germline V gene lookup returns CDR1 SGHTA and CDR2 FQGNSA. V lost 1 base and J lost 5, with 8 bases in between. The chain's CDR3 is CASSLVAGTGELFF. The CDR3, as DNA: TGTGCCAGCAGCTTAGTGGCGGGGACCGGGGAGCTGTTTTTT.

This rearrangement joins TRBV6-1 to TRBJ2-1, with D tentatively TRBD1 or TRBD2 (5 bases each). CDR3 length equals 13 residues. From germline, CDR1 is MNHNS and CDR2 SASEGT. Trimming left V 11 bases short and J 3 bases short, with 14 bases between. CDR3 residues: CALHGDGYNEQFF. The CDR3 nucleotides read TGTGCCTTGCATGGGGACGGCTACAATGAGCAGTTCTTC.

The chain links TRBV13 to TRBJ1-1; 9 nucleotides match TRBD1. J was trimmed by 4 bases and V by 0 bases; bases with no gene match: 12. The CDR3 runs to 18 residues. CDR1 PRHDT and CDR2 FYEKMQ come from the germline V gene (reference sequence). The CDR3 nucleotides are TGTGCCAGCAGCTTAGGCCTATGGAGGGACAGGGATGGCACTGAAGCTTTCTTT. Translating it yields CASSLGLWRDRDGTEAFF.

The V call is TRBV4-2, the J call TRBJ2-5, with TRBD2 identical over 10 bases. The J call may not be correct, given that the DNA end is closer to TRBJ2-7. The CDR3 consists of 15 residues. Germline CDR1 LGHNA, CDR2 YNFKEQ. The chain's CDR3 is CASSQGSGGAYEQYF. CDR3 sequence (DNA): TGTGCCAGCAGCCAAGGGAGCGGGGGGGCCTACGAGCAGTACTTC.

The V and J genes are TRBV7-7 and TRBJ2-2; D not resolved. CDR3 size: 14 residues. Per germline, CDR1 SSHAT and CDR2 FNYEAQ (reference sequence). V was cut by 3 bases and J by 0 bases, with 5 bases left in between. CDR3 in amino acids: CASSLFANTGELFF. Here the CDR3 DNA reads TGTGCCAGCAGCTTGTTCGCGAACACCGGGGAGCTGTTTTTT.

Details on this clone: One end of the junction is discordant with germline, which a read error may explain. The genes are TRBV7-8 and TRBJ1-2; perhaps TRBD1 as D (5 bases). Looked up from germline, CDR1 is SGHVS and CDR2 is FQNEAQ. The CDR3 runs 12 residues. CDR3 nucleotide sequence: TGTGCCAGCAGCGCCGCCGGGACGCCTCTATTTTTT. Amino acid sequence: CASSAAGTPLFF.

The gene calls are TRBV6-5 and TRBJ2-5; the match to TRBD1 covers 10 bases. The germline CDR1 and CDR2 sequences are MNHEY and SVGAGI. Losses at the gene ends were 0 bases for V and 4 bases for J; bases not matched to a gene: 5. The CDR3 contains 16 residues. The CDR3 coding sequence is TGTGCCAGCAGTTACTCGGGACAGGGGATAACAGAGACCCAGTACTTC. This gives the protein CASSYSGQGITETQYF.

This clone was found many times. The V and J genes are TRBV4-2 and TRBJ2-1, with D uncertain. Germline V gives CDR1 LGHNA, CDR2 YNFKEQ. Trimming cost V 0 bases and J 6 bases, with 9 bases left between them. The CDR3 runs to 14 residues. CDR3 sequence reads: CASSQESGINEQFF. CDR3 DNA: TGTGCCAGCAGCCAAGAATCGGGTATCAATGAGCAGTTCTTC.

The chain uses TRBV19 and TRBJ2-2; TRBD1 matches at 10 bases. Germline loops: CDR1 LNHDA, CDR2 SQIVND (reference sequence). Losses at the gene ends were 3 bases for V and 7 bases for J; bases not matched to a gene: 8. The CDR3 covers 16 residues. The CDR3 sequence is CASSIPRTGGGGELFF. CDR3 nucleotide sequence: TGTGCCAGTAGTATCCCTCGGACAGGGGGTGGCGGGGAGCTGTTTTTT.

V usage is TRBV5-8 and J usage is TRBJ1-6; 10 positions agree with TRBD1. Germline V gives CDR1 SGHTS, CDR2 YDEGEE. J was trimmed by 7 bases and V by 2 bases; bases with no gene match: 3. The CDR3 runs to 15 residues. CDR3 in amino acids: CASSLPGQGNSPLHF. In DNA, the CDR3 is TGTGCCAGCAGCTTACCGGGACAGGGGAATTCACCCCTCCACTTT.

The V gene is TRBV5-5, the J gene TRBJ1-6; 10 bases agree with TRBD1. Germline values: CDR1 SGHKS, CDR2 YYEKEE (reference sequence). This CDR3 is built from 17 residues. Trimming cost V 4 bases and J 9 bases; bases outside gene matches: 13. CDR3 sequence: CASSRALSGTGVSPLHF. CDR3 DNA sequence: TGTGCCAGCAGCCGAGCGCTCTCCGGGACAGGGGTTTCACCCCTCCACTTT.

The chain carries TRBV7-9 and TRBJ1-2; 7 bases map to TRBD1. The CDR3 sequence is 12 residues long. J was trimmed by 11 bases and V by 5 bases; bases with no gene match: 8. Per the germline V gene, CDR1 is SEHNR and CDR2 is FQNEAQ (reference sequence). The CDR3 region is CASSLGQSMYTF. The CDR3 bases are TGTGCCAGCAGCCTGGGACAGAGCATGTACACCTTC.

The chain joins TRBV4-1 to TRBJ1-5, with D perhaps TRBD1 (6 bases). Germline values: CDR1 MGHRA, CDR2 YSYEKL. With 4 bases removed from V and 3 bases from J, the gap between germline ends came to 19 bases. The CDR3 spans 17 residues. The CDR3 coding sequence is TGCGCCAGCAGCCGATGGGTTGGGGACAATCACAATCAGCCCCAGCATTTT. It translates to CASSRWVGDNHNQPQHF.

The chain combines TRBV19 with TRBJ2-7; 8 nucleotides line up with TRBD2. After removal of 9 bases from V and 5 bases from J, the junction contained 15 bases not matched to a gene. The CDR3 is 15 residues long. Germline assignment: CDR1 LNHDA and CDR2 SQIVND (reference sequence). The CDR3 reads CASARKGLATHEQYF. The CDR3 coding sequence is TGTGCCAGCGCCCGTAAAGGACTAGCAACCCACGAGCAGTACTTC.

This chain links TRBV5-6 with TRBJ1-5, with a weak D call TRBD1 (5 bases). Germline lookup yields CDR1 SGHDT and CDR2 YYEEEE. The length of the CDR3 is 16 residues. Trimming took off 0 bases at V and 6 bases at J, with 16 bases between the two ends. The CDR3 sequence is CASSLDGGRRGQPQHF. In DNA form, the CDR3 reads TGTGCCAGCAGCTTGGATGGTGGTCGGAGGGGTCAGCCCCAGCATTTT. The full variable domain, completed using reference TRBV5-6 and TRBJ1-5, is DAGVTQSPTHLIKTRGQQVTLRCSPKSGHDTVSWYQQALGQGPQFIFQYYEEEERQRGNFPDRFSGHQFPNYSSELNVNALLLGDSALYLCASSLDGGRRGQPQHFGDGTRLSIL.

This rearrangement joins TRBV5-6 to TRBJ2-7, with D possibly being TRBD1 or TRBD2 (5 bases each). Trimming cost V 5 bases and J 3 bases, with 15 bases left between them. Germline V lookup: CDR1 SGHDT, CDR2 YYEEEE. The CDR3 runs 14 residues. CDR3: CASRGTGANYEQYF. The CDR3 DNA is TGTGCCAGCAGAGGGACGGGTGCCAACTACGAGCAGTACTTC.

The rearrangement links TRBV4-1 to TRBJ2-7; D not resolved. Germline CDR1 and CDR2: MGHRA and YSYEKL. The germline V and J ends were trimmed by 0 bases and 1 base, with 7 bases remaining between them. The CDR3 has 14 residues. In DNA form, the CDR3 reads TGCGCCAGCAGCCAAGAGTCCGTGTCCTACGAGCAGTACTTC. Translation gives CASSQESVSYEQYF.

This clone appeared a single time. The rearrangement uses TRBV7-2 and TRBJ1-1; no clear D. CDR3 length equals 13 residues. With 2 bases removed from V and 2 bases from J, the gap between germline ends came to 6 bases. Germline V lookup: CDR1 SGHTA, CDR2 FQGNSA. The CDR3 sequence is CASSLWANTEAFF. CDR3 coding DNA: TGTGCCAGCAGCTTATGGGCCAACACTGAAGCTTTCTTT.

This clone was detected only a few times. This rearrangement joins TRBV11-3 to TRBJ2-1, with D perhaps TRBD2 (6 bases). Germline CDR1 and CDR2: SGHNT and YENEEA. This CDR3 has 15 residues. V was clipped by 5 bases and J by 5 bases, with 16 bases between them. The CDR3 DNA sequence: TGTGCCAGCAGCCTCGAGTCGGGGGAGGACAATGAGCAGTTCTTC. This gives the protein CASSLESGEDNEQFF.